These T cell receptor beta chains were read from a single sample in a study of OX40 agonist ivuxolimab in advanced cancers. Using immunoSEQ multiplex PCR, the repertoire was profiled, and TCRdb retains in-frame clones only, with some absent. The table records tens of thousands of clones, just under 80% of them present only once. The input for sequencing was CD4+ or CD8+ T cells sorted from blood, taken in a trial of the OX40 agonist ivuxolimab. Every receptor here comes from an adult with an advanced solid tumor such as melanoma, head and neck, liver or kidney cancer. The CDR3 runs from the conserved cysteine through the conserved F or W. A D gene is named only where the DNA matches it firmly. Clone size is given for some rows only: seen once, a few or many times, or a class if the clone is expanded.

DNA: TGTGCCAGTAGTATCGGCGCTGGAAACACCATATATTTT
CDR3: CASSIGAGNTIYF
D: -
V: TRBV19
size: -
J: TRBJ1-3

DNA: TGTGCCAGCAGCGGACGGACTGCCACGGCAGATACGCAGTATTTT
CDR3: CASSGRTATADTQYF
D: -
V: TRBV7-2
size: few
J: TRBJ2-3

DNA: TGTGCCAGCACCGAATCTACCAAGCGGGGCACCGGGGAGCTGTTTTTT
CDR3: CASTESTKRGTGELFF
D: TRBD2
V: TRBV5-4
size: few
J: TRBJ2-2

DNA: TGTGCCAGCAGCTTCGGGACAGGGAAAAACATTCAGTACTTC
CDR3: CASSFGTGKNIQYF
D: TRBD1
V: TRBV7-9
size: -
J: TRBJ2-4

DNA: TGTGCCAGCAGTTCCTCGACCGTCCGGGGCTACACCTTC
CDR3: CASSSSTVRGYTF
D: -
V: TRBV6-5
size: -
J: TRBJ1-2

DNA: TGTGCCAGCTCACGGGAGGGGGCCGGTTACGAGCAGTACTTC
CDR3: CASSREGAGYEQYF
D: -
V: TRBV18
size: -
J: TRBJ2-7

DNA: TGTGCCAGCAGCCGATACGGACAGGCAACAGATACGCAGTATTTT
CDR3: CASSRYGQATDTQYF
D: TRBD1
V: TRBV7-3
size: -
J: TRBJ2-3

DNA: TGTGCCAGTTCTACCCCCAGGACTAGCACCGGGGAGCTGTTTTTT
CDR3: CASSTPRTSTGELFF
D: TRBD2
V: TRBV19
size: -
J: TRBJ2-2

DNA: TGCAGCGTTCCGGACAGGGGTGGAGGCTACACCTTC
CDR3: CSVPDRGGGYTF
D: TRBD1
V: TRBV29-1
size: few
J: TRBJ1-2

DNA: TGTGCCAGCAGCTTCTGGGACAGGGCCCACTATGGCTACACCTTC
CDR3: CASSFWDRAHYGYTF
D: TRBD1
V: TRBV5-6
size: -
J: TRBJ1-2

DNA: TGTGCCAGCAGCTTAAGAGTGGGACATAACACAGATACGCAGTATTTT
CDR3: CASSLRVGHNTDTQYF
D: -
V: TRBV7-2
size: -
J: TRBJ2-3

DNA: TGTGCCAGCTCACCCCCATTCGGTTCACAGGAGCCGGCGCAGTATTTT
CDR3: CASSPPFGSQEPAQYF
D: -
V: TRBV18
size: -
J: TRBJ2-3

DNA: TGTGCCAGCAGCTTGTACGGGGCGCCGGGCCACAATGAGCAGTTCTTC
CDR3: CASSLYGAPGHNEQFF
D: -
V: TRBV5-6
size: -
J: TRBJ2-1

DNA: TGTGCCAGCGAGGGGCTCCTGGGACGGAATCAGCCCCAGCATTTT
CDR3: CASEGLLGRNQPQHF
D: -
V: TRBV21-1
size: -
J: TRBJ1-5

DNA: TGTGCCAGCTCACCCCCCCCGACGGGGGGACTCTATGGCTACACCTTC
CDR3: CASSPPPTGGLYGYTF
D: -
V: TRBV18
size: -
J: TRBJ1-2

DNA: TGTGCCAGCACCTTGTCCGGGGGTAACTCTGGGGCCAACGTCCTGACTTTC
CDR3: CASTLSGGNSGANVLTF
D: -
V: TRBV7-2
size: -
J: TRBJ2-6

DNA: TGCAGTGCTAGGATGGGGGAGCTGTTTTTT
CDR3: CSARMGELFF
D: -
V: TRBV20-1
size: once
J: TRBJ2-2

DNA: TGTGCCAGTACCTCCAAGCGGGGAGCCCCGAACACTGAAGCTTTCTTT
CDR3: CASTSKRGAPNTEAFF
D: -
V: TRBV19
size: -
J: TRBJ1-1

DNA: TGTGCCTGGAGTGTAAGTCAGTACGAGCAGTACTTC
CDR3: CAWSVSQYEQYF
D: -
V: TRBV30
size: -
J: TRBJ2-7

DNA: TGTGCCAGCAGCCTCTCAGGCGTTATGAACACTGAAGCTTTCTTT
CDR3: CASSLSGVMNTEAFF
D: -
V: TRBV11-2
size: -
J: TRBJ1-1

DNA: TGTGCCACCAGCAGAGGGGGTGGGGAGCTGTTTTTT
CDR3: CATSRGGGELFF
D: -
V: TRBV15
size: -
J: TRBJ2-2

DNA: TGCGCCAGCAGCTCGACAGCGCTAAATGAAAAACTGTTTTTT
CDR3: CASSSTALNEKLFF
D: -
V: TRBV5-1
size: -
J: TRBJ1-4

DNA: TGCGCCAGCAGCCCTTGGGCGGGAGGCAAAGGTGAGCAGTTCTTC
CDR3: CASSPWAGGKGEQFF
D: TRBD2
V: TRBV5-1
size: -
J: TRBJ2-1

DNA: TGTGCCAGCAGTTTATCAGGACAGCGAGGTCAGCCCCAGCATTTT
CDR3: CASSLSGQRGQPQHF
D: -
V: TRBV27
size: -
J: TRBJ1-5

DNA: TGTGCCAGTAGTACGGGAGCGGGAATGGGGTCAGATACGCAGTATTTT
CDR3: CASSTGAGMGSDTQYF
D: TRBD2
V: TRBV19
size: -
J: TRBJ2-3

DNA: TGTGCCAGCAGGCCCCGCCGCGGAGACAATGAGCAGTTCTTC
CDR3: CASRPRRGDNEQFF
D: -
V: TRBV28
size: -
J: TRBJ2-1

DNA: TGTGCCAGCAGCTTACTGGGTAGGGCCTACGAGCAGTACTTC
CDR3: CASSLLGRAYEQYF
D: -
V: TRBV11-2
size: -
J: TRBJ2-7

DNA: TGTGCCAGTAGGAATGACAGGCAACCTTCACCCCTCCACTTT
CDR3: CASRNDRQPSPLHF
D: -
V: TRBV19
size: few
J: TRBJ1-6

DNA: TGTGCCAGCAGACAGGGGGACTATGGCTACACCTTC
CDR3: CASRQGDYGYTF
D: TRBD1
V: TRBV7-2
size: -
J: TRBJ1-2

DNA: TGTGCCAGCAGTTATATGGGAGGGAACAATCAGCCCCAGCATTTT
CDR3: CASSYMGGNNQPQHF
D: -
V: TRBV6-5
size: -
J: TRBJ1-5

DNA: TGCGCCAGCGCCAGGGAGAGGAACACTGAAGCTTTCTTT
CDR3: CASARERNTEAFF
D: -
V: TRBV10-1
size: -
J: TRBJ1-1

DNA: TGCAGCGTTGTGGGACAGGGGACTTTAGCCAAAAACATTCAGTACTTC
CDR3: CSVVGQGTLAKNIQYF
D: TRBD1
V: TRBV29-1
size: -
J: TRBJ2-4

DNA: TGCGCCAGTATAAGGGAGGGCTATGGCTACACCTTC
CDR3: CASIREGYGYTF
D: -
V: TRBV5-1
size: -
J: TRBJ1-2

DNA: TGTGCCATCAGTGAGTCCATGGGGCGAACTGAAGCTTTCTTT
CDR3: CAISESMGRTEAFF
D: -
V: TRBV10-3
size: -
J: TRBJ1-1

DNA: TGTGCCAGCAGAATACAGAGAAATCAGCCCCAGCATTTT
CDR3: CASRIQRNQPQHF
D: -
V: TRBV28
size: -
J: TRBJ1-5

DNA: TGTGCCAGTCGGGGGAGGGAGGGGCGCTACAATGAGCAGTTCTTC
CDR3: CASRGREGRYNEQFF
D: TRBD2
V: TRBV11-2
size: -
J: TRBJ2-1

DNA: TGTGCCAGTTTAACCCCCGGACAGGGGGACACTGAAGCTTTCTTT
CDR3: CASLTPGQGDTEAFF
D: TRBD1
V: TRBV19
size: -
J: TRBJ1-1

DNA: TGCGCCAGCAGCCAAGGGGGGCAGGCGATGTATAATTCACCCCTCCACTTT
CDR3: CASSQGGQAMYNSPLHF
D: -
V: TRBV4-1
size: -
J: TRBJ1-6

DNA: TGTGCCAGCAGCTTAGATCTGGGGGGGAACACTGAAGCTTTCTTT
CDR3: CASSLDLGGNTEAFF
D: -
V: TRBV7-2
size: -
J: TRBJ1-1

DNA: TGTGCCAGCAGCCTGGACAGGGACCACGAGCAGTACTTC
CDR3: CASSLDRDHEQYF
D: TRBD1
V: TRBV5-4
size: -
J: TRBJ2-7

DNA: TGCGCCAGCAGCCAAGGACAGGAGCGGGAAAAACTGTTTTTT
CDR3: CASSQGQEREKLFF
D: -
V: TRBV4-1
size: once
J: TRBJ1-4

DNA: TGTGCCATCAGTGAGACTGGACAGGGGGCTTCGAATGAGCAGTTCTTC
CDR3: CAISETGQGASNEQFF
D: TRBD1
V: TRBV10-3
size: -
J: TRBJ2-1

DNA: TGTGCCAGCGGGGCGGTTCAAGGGCCCCAGCATTTT
CDR3: CASGAVQGPQHF
D: -
V: TRBV2
size: -
J: TRBJ1-5

DNA: TGTGCCAGCTTGCCCCGGGTCATAAGCACAGATACGCAGTATTTT
CDR3: CASLPRVISTDTQYF
D: -
V: TRBV2
size: -
J: TRBJ2-3

DNA: TGTGCCAGCCAGGCGGGCCTTTCCTACGAGCAGTACTTC
CDR3: CASQAGLSYEQYF
D: -
V: TRBV28
size: -
J: TRBJ2-7

DNA: TGTGCCAGCAGTTTATTTCCGGGGTACGAGCAGTACTTC
CDR3: CASSLFPGYEQYF
D: -
V: TRBV28
size: -
J: TRBJ2-7

DNA: TGTGCCAGCAGTACCCTAGCGGGAGTGAAGAACGAGCAGTACTTC
CDR3: CASSTLAGVKNEQYF
D: TRBD2
V: TRBV6-5
size: -
J: TRBJ2-7

DNA: TGTGCCAGCAGCTCAATCATTCTTAGCGGGAAGGGCACCAGGTCCTACAATGAGCAGTTCTTC
CDR3: CASSSIILSGKGTRSYNEQFF
D: TRBD2
V: TRBV7-8
size: once
J: TRBJ2-1

DNA: TGTGCCAGCAGCCAAGATCCGGGTTTCGGCACAGATACGCAGTATTTT
CDR3: CASSQDPGFGTDTQYF
D: -
V: TRBV4-2
size: -
J: TRBJ2-3

DNA: TGTGCCAGCAGTATTCTCGTGGGGAACTATGGCTACACCTTC
CDR3: CASSILVGNYGYTF
D: -
V: TRBV2
size: -
J: TRBJ1-2

DNA: TGTGCCAGCAGCGTCGCCAGTTACCGTTCCTATGGCTACACCTTC
CDR3: CASSVASYRSYGYTF
D: -
V: TRBV9
size: -
J: TRBJ1-2

DNA: TGTGCCAGCAGTTTGGCAGGGGGCACCGGGGAGCTGTTTTTT
CDR3: CASSLAGGTGELFF
D: TRBD1
V: TRBV7-9
size: -
J: TRBJ2-2

DNA: TGTGCCAGCAGCCCCGGTGGCGGAAACAATGAGCAGTTCTTC
CDR3: CASSPGGGNNEQFF
D: -
V: TRBV7-3
size: -
J: TRBJ2-1

DNA: TGCGCCAGCAGTGAGTCAGAAGGGCCAGAGACCCAGTACTTC
CDR3: CASSESEGPETQYF
D: -
V: TRBV10-1
size: -
J: TRBJ2-5